The T cell receptor beta chain under discussion was sequenced for a study of molecular identifiers for immune sequencing clone quantification. TCRdb redid the calling of the PCR reads with MiXCR, one entry per CDR3 protein. In the table there are about 510,000 distinct CDR3 sequences, about 25% of which are singletons. The CDR3 sequence is 17 residues long. V lost 4 bases, J lost 3 bases, and 9 bases stayed unmatched. Sorting recovered naive CD8 T cells on a CD8+CD4-CCR7+CD45RA+ profile. The sequencing input was naive CD8+ T cells from blood, with Jurkat cell RNA spiked in. Subset given: FACS-sorted CD8+CD4-CCR7+CD45RA+ naive T cells. This chain joins TRBV12-3 or TRBV12-4 and TRBJ2-1; 10 nucleotides align to TRBD2. The receptor was derived from a human donor in good health. Some libraries in this study had Jurkat cell RNA spiked in. This chain's CDR3 is CASSSPTSGVDYNEQFF. The CDR3, as DNA: TGTGCCAGCAGTTCGCCCACTAGCGGGGTGGACTACAATGAGCAGTTCTTC.